Described below is a single T cell receptor (beta chain) sequence and its context. Its antigen is as yet unknown. Other DNA sequences in the sample encode the same CDR3. The assay was immunoSEQ multiplex PCR, and TCRdb's table has in-frame clones only and misses some. The sample carries around 99,000 clones, 87% recorded once. The data were obtained in a study of graft-versus-host responses after intestinal transplantation. On the study more broadly: Those transplanted obtained multivisceral, liver-intestinal, or isolated intestinal grafts.

V dropped 1 base and J dropped 8 bases, with 9 bases sitting between them. Germline V gene data show CDR1 as SGHDT and CDR2 as YYEEEE. CDR3 length: 13 amino acids. This chain links TRBV5-6 with TRBJ1-4; D unresolved. The clonotype comes from a human donor who was the organ donor for an intestinal transplant. This specimen consisted of unstimulated CD4+ T cells sorted from spleen or lymph node cells, obtained before transplant. CDR3 in amino acids: CASSLWQTEKLFF. CDR3 sequence (DNA): TGTGCCAGCAGCTTGTGGCAGACGGAAAAACTGTTTTTT.